This entry concerns a single T cell receptor beta chain. Seattle patients were enrolled while actively infected and followed longitudinally. The data were produced by immunoSEQ multiplex PCR, yet TCRdb's version contains in-frame clones alone and is incomplete. Of approximately 210,000 clones listed, 90% to 95% are singletons. These data are taken from a study of blood T cell repertoires in COVID-19. Study-wide context: The study drew acute and convalescent COVID-19 samples from the United States, Italy and Spain. From T cells, B-cell-depleted T cells, or PBMCs came the material, which was cDNA or gDNA.

The V end lost 8 bases, the J end lost 7 bases, and 32 bases lay between the germline ends. This CDR3 has 18 residues. Germline-derived CDR1 and CDR2 are GTSNPN and SVGIG (reference sequence). The sequencing sample was made of peripheral blood. The rearrangement uses TRBV30 and TRBJ2-2; no firm D call. The TCR sequence derives from a man younger than 40 with COVID-19, enrolled during active disease. CDR3 DNA: TGTGCCCTAACACCTGGAGTGTATCTCCGAGCCCATAGCGGGGAGCTGTTTTTT. It encodes CALTPGVYLRAHSGELFF.